One and the same sample provided the 18 T cell receptor beta chains below, sequenced in a study of CD8 T cells in Susac syndrome. Random hexamers primed reverse transcription of about 0.45 to 1 ug RNA. TCRdb reanalysed the immunoSEQ multiplex PCR reads using MiXCR and keeps one entry per CDR3 protein. Altogether approximately 210,000 distinct CDR3 sequences are present, about 94% being singletons, with the ten largest covering about 0.14%. Sequences were obtained from CD4+ T cells from PBMCs. Receptors originate from a human donor with Susac syndrome.

The rearrangement uses TRBV10-3 and TRBJ2-3; TRBD1 agrees at 9 bases. The CDR3 contains 14 residues. Germline CDR1 ENHRY, CDR2 SYGVKD. V trimming: 8 bases; J trimming: 4 bases; junction bases outside the gene matches: 7. Written as DNA, the CDR3 is TGTGCCATCGCCCGGGACAGGGCTTCAGATACGCAGTATTTT. It is translated as CAIARDRASDTQYF.

This sequence joins TRBV30 and TRBJ1-3, with 8 bases matching TRBD1. The ends lost 4 bases at V and 3 bases at J; junction bases unmatched: 17. This CDR3 comprises 18 residues. Germline V CDR1 and CDR2: GTSNPN, SVGIG (reference sequence). CDR3 in amino acids: CAWTFDRTGWVGGNTIYF. CDR3 DNA: TGTGCCTGGACGTTCGACAGGACAGGGTGGGTCGGTGGAAACACCATATATTTT.

V gene TRBV5-1 combines with J gene TRBJ2-3; D gene ambiguous. Looked up from germline, CDR1 is SGHRS and CDR2 is YFSETQ. The V gene lost 0 bases and the J gene lost 2 bases, with 13 bases spanning the gap. The CDR3 is 16 amino acids. The CDR3 spells CASSLAGLGNTDTQYF. The CDR3 DNA sequence: TGCGCCAGCAGCTTGGCCGGGCTAGGGAACACAGATACGCAGTATTTT.

The chain joins TRBV6-5 to TRBJ1-6; a possible D gene is TRBD1 (6 bases). V was pared by 5 bases and J by 9 bases, with 14 bases between. Germline V lookup: CDR1 MNHEY, CDR2 SVGAGI. This CDR3 is built from 14 residues. The CDR3 reads CASSPGMTGSPLHF. CDR3 DNA: TGTGCCAGCAGTCCAGGGATGACAGGTTCACCCCTCCACTTT.

The CDR3 DNA reads as TGTGCCAGCATACTAGGGACAGGGGCCGGGGCCAACGTCCTGACTTTC. Encoded protein: CASILGTGAGANVLTF. The V call is TRBV6-2 or TRBV6-3, the J call TRBJ2-6; 10 bases line up with TRBD1. Germline V gene sequence: CDR1 MNHEY, CDR2 SVGEGT. The CDR3 spans 16 residues. V lost 7 bases and J lost 4; bases outside the gene matches: 7.

The V and J genes are TRBV4-1 and TRBJ2-3; 13 positions match TRBD2. The junction had 5 bases not matched to a gene; V was cut back by 2 bases and J by 0 bases. CDR3 length: 18 residues. Per germline, CDR1 MGHRA and CDR2 YSYEKL. CDR3: CASSQTGTSGTSTDTQYF. CDR3 coding DNA: TGCGCCAGCAGCCAAACAGGGACTAGCGGGACTAGCACAGATACGCAGTATTTT.

CDR3 sequence: CSALGGRGRTEAFF. The CDR3 nucleotides read TGCAGCGCCCTGGGGGGGAGGGGCCGCACTGAAGCTTTCTTT. The V call is TRBV29-1, the J call TRBJ1-1, with D perhaps matching TRBD1 (5 bases). V shed 7 bases and J shed 4 bases, with 19 bases lying between them. The CDR3 length is 14 residues. The germline V gene has CDR1 SQVTM and CDR2 ANQGSEA.

This clonotype has a single count. The J gene is TRBJ2-6, the V gene TRBV9; D not resolved. The germline V gene has CDR1 SGDLS and CDR2 YYNGEE. V dropped 4 bases and J dropped 2 bases, with 4 bases sitting between them. This CDR3 has 13 amino acids. DNA of the CDR3: TGTGCCAGCAGCCGCCCTGGGGCCAACGTCCTGACTTTC. It codes for CASSRPGANVLTF.

The rearrangement joins TRBV6-5 to TRBJ2-7; no clear D. The germline V and J ends were trimmed by 0 bases and 6 bases, with 3 bases remaining between them. Germline V lookup: CDR1 MNHEY, CDR2 SVGAGI. This CDR3 is built from 11 residues. The CDR3 reads CASSYSGEQYF. CDR3 bases: TGTGCCAGCAGTTACTCGGGCGAGCAGTACTTC.

The chain has TRBV6-5 and TRBJ1-6; D unresolved. The CDR3 is made up of 12 amino acids. V lost 5 bases and J lost 2, with 1 base in between. Germline V gene sequence: CDR1 MNHEY, CDR2 SVGAGI. CDR3 DNA sequence: TGTGCCAGCAGTACCTATAATTCACCCCTCCACTTT. Translation gives CASSTYNSPLHF.

CDR3 in amino acids: CASRGQGGSEQYF. The CDR3 DNA reads TGTGCCAGCAGGGGACAGGGTGGAAGCGAGCAGTACTTC. The chain employs TRBV11-3 and TRBJ2-7, with 9 nucleotides matching TRBD1. The CDR3 is made up of 13 amino acids. V shed 6 bases and J 6 bases; nucleotides not matched to a gene: 6. The germline V gene encodes CDR1 SGHNT and CDR2 YENEEA. The full variable domain, its missing parts supplied by reference TRBV11-3 and TRBJ2-7, is EAGVVQSPRYKIIEKKQPVAFWCNPISGHNTLYWYLQNLGQGPELLIRYENEEAVDDSQLPKDRFSAERLKGVDSTLKIQPAELGDSAVYLCASRGQGGSEQYFGPGTRLTVT.

V usage is TRBV28 and J usage is TRBJ1-5; TRBD1 matches 7 bases. Germline V gene sequence: CDR1 MDHEN, CDR2 SYDVKM. There are 17 residues in the CDR3. V lost 3 bases and J lost 4; bases outside the gene matches: 12. Here the CDR3 reads CASSLPAPGQSNQPQHF. The CDR3 DNA reads as TGTGCCAGCAGTTTGCCGGCACCGGGACAGTCGAATCAGCCCCAGCATTTT.

CDR3 in amino acids: CASRRTSTDTQYF. CDR3 in DNA: TGTGCCAGCAGGAGAACTAGCACAGATACGCAGTATTTT. The chain couples TRBV27 to TRBJ2-3, with D hard to call. CDR3 length: 13 residues. The germline CDR1 and CDR2 sequences are MNHEY and SMNVEV (reference sequence). The V end lost 6 bases, the J end lost 0 bases, and 7 bases lay between the germline ends.

This chain links TRBV30 with TRBJ1-5; D is unresolved. Germline V lookup: CDR1 GTSNPN, CDR2 SVGIG (reference sequence). The CDR3 is 14 amino acids. Trimming left V 3 bases short and J 0 bases short, with 9 bases between. The CDR3 sequence: CAWSTAGSNQPQHF. CDR3 nucleotides: TGTGCCTGGAGCACCGCAGGTAGCAATCAGCCCCAGCATTTT.

CDR3 nucleotide sequence: TGTGCCAGTACCGCGGGACAGGCCTACGCTGGGGCCAACGTCCTGACTTTC. This translates into CASTAGQAYAGANVLTF. The V call is TRBV19, the J call TRBJ2-6, with 8 bases matching TRBD1. Losses at the gene ends were 7 bases for V and 2 bases for J; bases not matched to a gene: 10. Germline V CDR1 and CDR2: LNHDA, SQIVND (reference sequence). This CDR3 comprises 17 residues.

This clonotype was seen only a few times. This sequence joins TRBV7-2 and TRBJ1-1; D uncertain. In germline, CDR1 is SGHTA, CDR2 FQGNSA. This CDR3 is built from 11 residues. Between the trimmed V and J ends, which lost 4 bases and 8 bases, there was a span of 8 bases. The CDR3 nucleotides read TGTGCCAGCAGCTGGCGGTCAGAAGCTTTCTTT. This encodes CASSWRSEAFF.

The chain recombines TRBV20-1 with TRBJ2-6, with D unclear. The CDR3 consists of 14 residues. CDR1 DFQATT and CDR2 SNEGSKA come from the germline V gene (reference sequence). V lost 5 bases and J lost 0, with 8 bases in between. CDR3 sequence reads: CSAPHASGANVLTF. DNA of the CDR3: TGCAGTGCTCCCCATGCCTCTGGGGCCAACGTCCTGACTTTC.

This clonotype has just one count. CDR3 residues: CASRHGTAMTQYF. CDR3 in DNA: TGTGCCAGCAGACATGGGACAGCGATGACCCAGTACTTC. The rearrangement joins TRBV2 to TRBJ2-5, with 7 bases identical to TRBD1. The CDR3 extends over 13 amino acids. The germline V gene encodes CDR1 SNHLY and CDR2 FYNNEI. J gave up 7 bases and V 6 bases, and 8 bases lay outside the gene matches.